The clone carrying this TCR beta chain was seen more than once but under ten times. Its antigen is unidentified. The record originates from a study of T cell repertoires in cytomegalovirus infection. Study-wide background: The authors relied on CMV epitopes, both recently identified HLA-C-restricted and well-studied HLA-B-restricted. Public TCR beta signatures were indicative of both CMV infection and a matching HLA type. Findings and caveats of the study: What dominated the ex vivo response were HLA-C-restricted CMV-specific TCR beta clonotypes.

TCRdb re-analysed the reads in MiXCR, keeping a single row per CDR3 protein. The data hold 680,000 or so distinct CDR3 sequences, with around 35% observed a single time. This CDR3 has 15 residues. Germline V gene data show CDR1 as SGHNT and CDR2 as YYREEE (reference sequence). V was trimmed by 0 bases and J by 4 bases, leaving 13 bases between them. The TCR sequence derives from a human donor in good health (CMV status not recorded). Some clones in this sample may be carry-over from other donors' samples. Material: cultured PBMCs, obtained from culture after CMV antigen stimulation. The V and J genes are TRBV5-4 and TRBJ2-5; D gene ambiguous. DNA for the CDR3: TGTGCCAGCAGCTTGGGCCGCGGTCCCATAGAGACCCAGTACTTC. The encoded protein is CASSLGRGPIETQYF.